This TCR beta chain came from a study of graft-versus-host responses after intestinal transplantation. Assay used: immunoSEQ multiplex PCR; TCRdb lists only in-frame clones, some missing. Of 98,000 or so clones in the sample, around 86% were seen once. Germline V gene sequence: CDR1 SGHTA, CDR2 FQGNSA. Trimming cost V 6 bases and J 4 bases; bases outside gene matches: 10. The CDR3 runs 16 residues. The chain carries TRBV7-2 and TRBJ2-1, with 9 bases lining up with TRBD2. This specimen was PBMCs, taken 255 days after intestinal transplant. This sequence originates from a human patient who received an intestinal transplant, so some T cells may come from the graft donor. CDR3 nucleotides: TGTGCCAGCAGTTCTGCCGGGACTAGCAAGTACAATGAGCAGTTCTTC. Amino acid sequence: CASSSAGTSKYNEQFF. The entire variable domain, with the rest obtained from reference TRBV7-2 and TRBJ2-1, is as follows: GAGVSQSPSNKVTEKGKDVELRCDPISGHTALYWYRQSLGQGLEFLIYFQGNSAPDKSGLPSDRFSAERTGGSVSTLTIQRTQQEDSAVYLCASSSAGTSKYNEQFFGPGTRLTVL.